This TCR beta chain was found in a study of blood T cells in healthy people across ages. This clonotype was detected only a few times. The antigen remains unidentified. Using a J-beta primer mix together with a sample-barcoded 5' primer, a second PCR was run for about 6 to 11 cycles. A template-switch adaptor that had 12 random nucleotides put a tag on each cDNA molecule. MiXCR, run by TCRdb on the 5' RACE reads, gives a single entry per CDR3 protein. The data contain over 500,000 distinct CDR3 sequences, roughly a quarter of them singletons. Study-level points and caveats: Strongly correlated with naive T cell percentage was TCR beta diversity.

There are 15 residues in the CDR3. Germline CDR1 is MNHNS and CDR2 is SASEGT. The V and J ends lost 4 bases and 2 bases, in that order; junction bases with no gene match: 6. PBMCs, at least 7 million per sample, were isolated. These data were likewise used in another study, on T cells of mothers and their children.

The chain couples TRBV6-1 to TRBJ2-7; 9 nucleotides align to TRBD1. The receptor was isolated from a boy under 10 years old in good health. What was sequenced was blood. In DNA form, the CDR3 reads TGTGCCAGCAGTGCCTCCGGGACAGGGACCTACGAGCAGTACTTC. Its protein is CASSASGTGTYEQYF.